This T cell receptor beta chain was identified during a study of T cell changes during pregnancy in multiple sclerosis. The CDR3 covers 15 residues. The V gene's germline CDR1 is SGHTA and CDR2 FQGNSA. V lost 5 bases to trimming and J lost 1 base, with 12 bases between them. The repertoire was sequenced with immunoSEQ multiplex PCR; TCRdb's copy has only in-frame clones and lacks some. The sample yields just over 40,000 clones, 80% to 90% seen once. The material was peripheral blood, obtained in the first trimester of pregnancy. This TCR was recovered from a female donor in good health, enrolled as a control in a pregnancy study. The chain uses TRBV7-2 and TRBJ2-4; D may be TRBD2 (6 bases). CDR3 amino acids: CASSRDGGAKNIQYF. DNA for the CDR3: TGTGCCAGCAGCCGGGACGGAGGGGCCAAAAACATTCAGTACTTC.